These T cell receptor beta chains were read from a single sample in a study of cytomegalovirus exposure and HLA in healthy donors. TCRdb's table, derived via immunoSEQ multiplex PCR, lists solely in-frame clones and lacks some. Of around 140,000 clones listed, around 80% were seen once; the top ten hold more than 2.5%. The sequencing sample was made of PBMCs. These receptors originate from a middle-aged man in good health and CMV-seronegative. Each CDR3 is given with its conserved first and last residue. The order of the fields is J gene, D gene, clone size, V gene, CDR3 length, CDR3 DNA, CDR3 protein. A D gene is named only where the DNA matches it firmly. Clone size appears in some rows only: once, few, many, or a class for an expanded clone.

TRBJ2-7 TRBD1 once TRBV6-4 14 TGTGCCAGCAGCGCGGACAGGCTTAGCTACGAGCAGTACTTC CASSADRLSYEQYF
TRBJ1-1 TRBD1 once TRBV11-3 12 TGTGCCAGCAGCTTAGGACAGGGAAAAGCTTTCTTT CASSLGQGKAFF
TRBJ1-4 TRBD1 NA TRBV2 14 TGTGCCAGCAGCCGGACAGGGAATAATGAAAAACTGTTTTTT CASSRTGNNEKLFF
TRBJ2-5 TRBD1 NA TRBV7-2 14 TGTGCCAGCAGCTTAGGGACAGGGGGCAAGACCCAGTACTTC CASSLGTGGKTQYF
TRBJ2-3 NA few TRBV2 14 TGTGCCAGCCCCTCAGGGGACAGCACAGATACGCAGTATTTT CASPSGDSTDTQYF
TRBJ2-1 TRBD2 NA TRBV11-2 16 TGTGCCAGCAGCTTAGGACGGGGGGGTCCCTACAATGAGCAGTTCTTC CASSLGRGGPYNEQFF
TRBJ2-7 TRBD1 once TRBV4-1 14 TGCGCCAGCAGCCGACCGGGACAGGGATACGAGCAGTACTTC CASSRPGQGYEQYF
TRBJ2-2 NA once TRBV18 15 TGTGCCAGCTCATCTCTTCAGGGTCGCACCGGGGAGCTGTTTTTT CASSSLQGRTGELFF
TRBJ1-1 NA NA TRBV7-3 15 TGTGCCAGCAGCTCTCTCCCAGGGGCTAACACTGAAGCTTTCTTT CASSSLPGANTEAFF
TRBJ2-1 NA NA TRBV13 12 TGTGCCAGCAGCCCCGCGGCGGGTGAGCAGTTCTTC CASSPAAGEQFF
TRBJ1-1 NA NA TRBV7-9 15 TGTGCCAGCAGCTTGAGTTGGGGGGGCGACACTGAAGCTTTCTTT CASSLSWGGDTEAFF
TRBJ2-2 NA NA TRBV5-4 15 TGTGCCAGCAGCTCCGACCTAGCGCCAACCGGGGAGCTGTTTTTT CASSSDLAPTGELFF
TRBJ1-1 NA NA TRBV13 14 TGTGCCAGCAGCTTAGGCCGACTGCTTCTGGAGGCTTTCTTT CASSLGRLLLEAFF
TRBJ1-3 NA NA TRBV19 15 TGTGCCAGTAGTGTGCGGGTCTACCCTGGAAACACCATATATTTT CASSVRVYPGNTIYF
TRBJ2-7 NA NA TRBV28 16 TGTGCCAGCAGTTTATTCAGGACGGGGAGCTCCTACGAGCAGTACTTC CASSLFRTGSSYEQYF
TRBJ1-1 NA once TRBV5-6 15 TGTGCCAGCAGCTTGGGGGCGGACAGAAACACTGAAGCTTTCTTT CASSLGADRNTEAFF
TRBJ2-1 NA NA TRBV6-1 14 TGTGCCAACGGTCGAGAGGATAGCGACAATGAGCAGTTCTTC CANGREDSDNEQFF
TRBJ1-5 TRBD1 NA TRBV15 16 TGTGCCACCAGCAATTGGGACAGGGGCAGCAATCAGCCCCAGCATTTT CATSNWDRGSNQPQHF
TRBJ2-5 TRBD2 NA TRBV13 15 TGTGCCAGCAGCTTAAGCCCTGGGGGGGAAGAGACCCAGTACTTC CASSLSPGGEETQYF
TRBJ2-1 NA few TRBV6-5 14 TGTGCCAGCACCGAACAGAGCTCCTACAATGAGCAGTTCTTC CASTEQSSYNEQFF
TRBJ2-6 NA few TRBV25-1 17 TGTGCCAGCCAACCTAGCATGTCCCTCTCTGGGGCCAACGTCCTGACTTTC CASQPSMSLSGANVLTF
TRBJ2-7 TRBD2 NA TRBV9 14 TGTGCCAGCAGCTTTAGCGGGAACTCCTACGAGCAGTACTTC CASSFSGNSYEQYF
TRBJ2-3 NA NA TRBV7-6 16 TGTGCCAGCAGCAAGGAGACAGCTAGAATGAGAGATACGCAGTATTTT CASSKETARMRDTQYF
TRBJ2-6 NA once TRBV5-1 17 TGCGCCAGCAGCTTGGGAGGATCCAGCTCTGGGGCCAACGTCCTGACTTTC CASSLGGSSSGANVLTF
TRBJ1-1 NA NA TRBV27 13 TGTGCCAGCAGTTTTCGGGGGTTCGCTGAAGCTTTCTTT CASSFRGFAEAFF
TRBJ2-2 TRBD2 NA TRBV5-1 16 TGCGCCAGCAGCTTCGGGGGGGCCAGGAACACCGGGGAGCTGTTTTTT CASSFGGARNTGELFF
TRBJ1-2 NA NA TRBV30 17 TGTGCCTGGAGTGGACGGACCTGGGGCAGAACTAACTATGGCTACACCTTC CAWSGRTWGRTNYGYTF